This TCR beta chain was captured in a study of T cells in Graves' hyperthyroidism and ophthalmopathy. Study results and caveats: Most thyroid clonotypes expanded above 0.001 were also detected in blood.

The germline V gene encodes CDR1 SGHTA and CDR2 FQGNSA. The CDR3 totals 15 residues. V was pared by 5 bases and J by 0 bases, with 13 bases between. Every diagnosis used clinical symptoms, serum thyroxine and TRAb, thyroid ultrasound and orbital computed tomography. Details on this clonotype: The antigen is unknown.

Using RNA transcripts as the source, TCR beta CDR3 regions were amplified. The HTBI primer set served for first-round RT-PCR of the TCR CDR3. TCRdb reanalysed the multiplex PCR reads using MiXCR and keeps one entry per CDR3 protein. The table has 600,000 to 800,000 distinct CDR3 sequences, over 35% seen once. Material for sequencing was blood. This clonotype was obtained from a woman aged 40 to 50 with Graves' hyperthyroidism. The J gene is TRBJ1-2, the V gene TRBV7-2, with a tentative D call TRBD1 (5 bases). CDR3 loop: CASSGGTQTNYGYTF. The CDR3 nucleotides read TGTGCCAGCAGCGGGGGGACTCAGACTAACTATGGCTACACCTTC.